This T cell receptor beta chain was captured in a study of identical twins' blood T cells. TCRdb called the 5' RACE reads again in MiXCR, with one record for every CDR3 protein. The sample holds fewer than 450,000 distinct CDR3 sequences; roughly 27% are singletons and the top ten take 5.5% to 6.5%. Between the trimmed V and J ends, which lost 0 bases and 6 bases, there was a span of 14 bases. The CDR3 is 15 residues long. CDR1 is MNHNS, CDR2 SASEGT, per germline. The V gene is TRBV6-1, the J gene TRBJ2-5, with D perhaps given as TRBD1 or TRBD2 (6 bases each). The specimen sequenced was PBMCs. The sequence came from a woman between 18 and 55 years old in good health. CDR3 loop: CASSEALTGRKTQYF. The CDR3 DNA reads TGTGCCAGCAGTGAAGCGCTAACAGGGAGGAAGACCCAGTACTTC.